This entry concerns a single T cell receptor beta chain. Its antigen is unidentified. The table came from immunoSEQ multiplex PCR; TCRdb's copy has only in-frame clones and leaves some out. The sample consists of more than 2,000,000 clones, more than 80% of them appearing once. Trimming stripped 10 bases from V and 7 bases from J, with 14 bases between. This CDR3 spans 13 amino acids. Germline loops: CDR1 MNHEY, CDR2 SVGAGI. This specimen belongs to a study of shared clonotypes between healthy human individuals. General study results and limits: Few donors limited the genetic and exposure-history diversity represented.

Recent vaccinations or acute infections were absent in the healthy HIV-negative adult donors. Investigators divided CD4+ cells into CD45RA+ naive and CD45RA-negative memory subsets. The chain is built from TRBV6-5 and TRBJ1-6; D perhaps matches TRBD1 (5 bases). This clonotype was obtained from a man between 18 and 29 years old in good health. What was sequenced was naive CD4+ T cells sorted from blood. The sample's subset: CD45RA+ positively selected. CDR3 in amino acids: CATGKVMNSPLHF. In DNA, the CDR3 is TGTGCCACAGGGAAGGTTATGAATTCACCCCTCCACTTT.